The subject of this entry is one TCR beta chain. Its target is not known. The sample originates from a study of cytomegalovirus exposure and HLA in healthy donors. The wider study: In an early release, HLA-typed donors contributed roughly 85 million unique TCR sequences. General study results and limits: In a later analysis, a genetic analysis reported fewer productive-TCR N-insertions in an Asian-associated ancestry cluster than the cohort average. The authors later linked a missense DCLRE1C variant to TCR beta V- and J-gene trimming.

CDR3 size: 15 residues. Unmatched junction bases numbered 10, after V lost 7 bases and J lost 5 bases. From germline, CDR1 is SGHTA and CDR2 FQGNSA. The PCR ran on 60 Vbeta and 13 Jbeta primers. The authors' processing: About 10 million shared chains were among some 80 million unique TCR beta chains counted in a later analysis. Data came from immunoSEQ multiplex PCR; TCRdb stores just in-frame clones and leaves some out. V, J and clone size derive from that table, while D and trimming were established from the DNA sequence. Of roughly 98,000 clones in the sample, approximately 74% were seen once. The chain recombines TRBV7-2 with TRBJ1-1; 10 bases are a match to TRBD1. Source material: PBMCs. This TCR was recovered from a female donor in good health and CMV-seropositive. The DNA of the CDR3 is TGTGCCAGCACCTCCCGGGACAGGGGTCTAACTGAAGCTTTCTTT. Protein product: CASTSRDRGLTEAFF.